Included here is one TCR beta chain sequence, with context. Its target is unknown. Patients aged 18 to 65 had newly diagnosed hyperthyroidism of under 2 months' duration. This sample is drawn from a study of T cells in Graves' hyperthyroidism and ophthalmopathy. Broader study findings: Stable hyperthyroidism was told apart from ophthalmopathy by a model built on 13 V-J features. Most expanded thyroid clonotypes above 0.001 recurred in blood.

The source material, RNA transcripts, was used to amplify TCR beta CDR3 regions. Primed by the HTBI set, a first-round RT-PCR was run on the TCR CDR3. One entry per CDR3 protein, called by TCRdb with MiXCR from the multiplex PCR reads. Of 200,000 to 250,000 distinct CDR3 sequences listed, 17% are singletons. CDR3 length: 13 amino acids. Germline lookup yields CDR1 MNHNS and CDR2 SASEGT. V lost 3 bases, J lost 6 bases, and 10 bases lay in between. Material for sequencing was blood. The chain couples TRBV6-1 to TRBJ2-3, with D maybe TRBD2 (6 bases). This clonotype was obtained from a man between 50 and 59 years old with Graves' hyperthyroidism. In nucleotides, the CDR3 is TGTGCCAGCAGTGACCGGGACTCCGATACGCAGTATTTT. Amino acid sequence: CASSDRDSDTQYF.